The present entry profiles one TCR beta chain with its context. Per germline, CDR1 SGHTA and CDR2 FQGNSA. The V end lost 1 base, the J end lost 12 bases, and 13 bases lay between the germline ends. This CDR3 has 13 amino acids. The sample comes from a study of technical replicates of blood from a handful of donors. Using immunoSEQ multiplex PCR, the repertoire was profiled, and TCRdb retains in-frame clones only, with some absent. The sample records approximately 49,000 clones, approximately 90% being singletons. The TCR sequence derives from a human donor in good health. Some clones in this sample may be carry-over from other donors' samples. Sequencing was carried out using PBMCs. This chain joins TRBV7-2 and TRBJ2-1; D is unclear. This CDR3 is CASSLDSFYTQFF. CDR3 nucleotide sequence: TGTGCCAGCAGCTTAGACTCCTTCTATACGCAGTTCTTC. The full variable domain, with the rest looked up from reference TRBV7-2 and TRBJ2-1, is GAGVSQSPSNKVTEKGKDVELRCDPISGHTALYWYRQSLGQGLEFLIYFQGNSAPDKSGLPSDRFSAERTGGSVSTLTIQRTQQEDSAVYLCASSLDSFYTQFFGPGTRLTVL.